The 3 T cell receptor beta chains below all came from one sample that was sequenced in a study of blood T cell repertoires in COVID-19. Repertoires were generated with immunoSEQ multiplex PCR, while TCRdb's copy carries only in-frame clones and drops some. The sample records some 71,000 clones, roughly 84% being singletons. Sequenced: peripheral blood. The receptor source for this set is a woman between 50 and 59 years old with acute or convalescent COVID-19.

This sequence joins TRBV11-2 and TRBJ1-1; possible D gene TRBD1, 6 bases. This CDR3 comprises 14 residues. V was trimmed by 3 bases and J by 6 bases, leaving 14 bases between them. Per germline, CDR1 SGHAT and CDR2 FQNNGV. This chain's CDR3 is CASSFLQGKAEAFF. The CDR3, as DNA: TGTGCCAGCAGCTTTTTACAGGGTAAGGCTGAAGCTTTCTTT.

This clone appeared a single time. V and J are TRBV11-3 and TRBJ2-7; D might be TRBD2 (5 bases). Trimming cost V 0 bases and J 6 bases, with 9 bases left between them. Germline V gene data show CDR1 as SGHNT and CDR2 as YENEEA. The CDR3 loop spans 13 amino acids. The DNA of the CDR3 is TGTGCCAGCAGCTTAGACCGACGGGGCGAGCAGTACTTC. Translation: CASSLDRRGEQYF. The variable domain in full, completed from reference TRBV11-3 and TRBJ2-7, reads EAGVVQSPRYKIIEKKQPVAFWCNPISGHNTLYWYLQNLGQGPELLIRYENEEAVDDSQLPKDRFSAERLKGVDSTLKIQPAELGDSAVYLCASSLDRRGEQYFGPGTRLTVT.

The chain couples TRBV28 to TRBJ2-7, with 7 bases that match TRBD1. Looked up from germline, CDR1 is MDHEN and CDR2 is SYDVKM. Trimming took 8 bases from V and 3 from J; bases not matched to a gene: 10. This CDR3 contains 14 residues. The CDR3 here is CASRPGQPFYEQYF. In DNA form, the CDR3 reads TGTGCCAGCCGACCGGGACAGCCGTTCTACGAGCAGTACTTC.